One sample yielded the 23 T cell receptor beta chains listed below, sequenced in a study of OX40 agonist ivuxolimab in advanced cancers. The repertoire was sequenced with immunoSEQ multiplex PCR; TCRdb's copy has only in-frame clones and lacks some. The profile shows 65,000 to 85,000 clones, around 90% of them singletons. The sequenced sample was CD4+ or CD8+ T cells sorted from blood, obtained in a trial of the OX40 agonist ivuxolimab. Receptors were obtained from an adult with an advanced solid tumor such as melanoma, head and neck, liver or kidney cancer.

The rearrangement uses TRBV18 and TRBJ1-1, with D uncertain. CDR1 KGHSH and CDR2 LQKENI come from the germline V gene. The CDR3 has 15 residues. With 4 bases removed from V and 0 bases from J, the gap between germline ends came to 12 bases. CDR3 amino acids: CASSQGAALNTEAFF. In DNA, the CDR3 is TGTGCCAGCTCACAGGGCGCGGCCTTGAACACTGAAGCTTTCTTT.

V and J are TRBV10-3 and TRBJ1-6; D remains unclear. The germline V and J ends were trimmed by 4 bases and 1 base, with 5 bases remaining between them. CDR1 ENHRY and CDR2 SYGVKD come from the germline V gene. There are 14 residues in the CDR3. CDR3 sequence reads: CAISVGSYNSPLHF. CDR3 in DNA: TGTGCCATCAGTGTGGGATCCTATAATTCACCCCTCCACTTT.

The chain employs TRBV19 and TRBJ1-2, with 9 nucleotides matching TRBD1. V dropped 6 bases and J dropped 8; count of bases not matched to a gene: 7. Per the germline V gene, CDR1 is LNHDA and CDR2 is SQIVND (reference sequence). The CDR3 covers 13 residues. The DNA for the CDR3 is TGTGCCAGTAGGAAGCGGACAGGGGAAGGCTACACCTTC. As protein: CASRKRTGEGYTF.

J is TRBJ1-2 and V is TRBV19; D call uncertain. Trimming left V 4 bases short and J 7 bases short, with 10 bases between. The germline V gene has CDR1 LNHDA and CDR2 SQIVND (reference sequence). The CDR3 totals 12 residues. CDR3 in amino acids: CASSNGRTGYTF. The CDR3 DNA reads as TGTGCCAGTAGTAACGGCAGGACTGGCTACACCTTC.

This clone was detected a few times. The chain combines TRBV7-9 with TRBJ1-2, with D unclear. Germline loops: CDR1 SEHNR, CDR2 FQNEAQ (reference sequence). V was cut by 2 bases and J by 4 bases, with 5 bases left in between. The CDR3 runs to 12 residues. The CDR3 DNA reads TGTGCCAGCAGCTTAAATAGCTATGGCTACACCTTC. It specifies CASSLNSYGYTF.

The CDR3 spells CATSSRAGVTDTQYF. The CDR3 nucleotides read TGTGCCACCAGTTCTCGAGCGGGGGTGACAGATACGCAGTATTTT. The chain recombines TRBV15 with TRBJ2-3, with 8 bases aligning to TRBD2. This CDR3 contains 15 residues. Germline CDR1 and CDR2: LNHNV and YYDKDF (reference sequence). V shed 6 bases and J 3 bases; nucleotides not matched to a gene: 8.

CDR3 loop: CASSSSGGADTQYF. The CDR3 region has the DNA TGTGCCAGCAGCTCCAGCGGGGGGGCAGATACGCAGTATTTT. The chain recombines TRBV7-2 with TRBJ2-3; 10 nucleotides align to TRBD2. The CDR3 extends over 14 amino acids. Trimming at V came to 4 bases and at J to 4 bases, leaving 2 bases not matched to a gene. CDR1 and CDR2 from the germline V gene are SGHTA and FQGNSA.

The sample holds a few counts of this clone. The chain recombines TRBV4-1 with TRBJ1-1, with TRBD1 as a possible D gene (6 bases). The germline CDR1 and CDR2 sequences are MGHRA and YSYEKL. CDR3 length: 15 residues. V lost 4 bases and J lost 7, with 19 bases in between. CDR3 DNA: TGCGCCAGCAGCCGAAAGGCGGACTCACAGGGTGAAGCTTTCTTT. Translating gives CASSRKADSQGEAFF.

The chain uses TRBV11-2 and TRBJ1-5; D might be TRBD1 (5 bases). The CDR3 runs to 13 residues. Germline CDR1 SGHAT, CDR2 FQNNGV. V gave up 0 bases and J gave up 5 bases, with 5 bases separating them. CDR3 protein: CASSLETDQPQHF. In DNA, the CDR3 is TGTGCCAGCAGCTTAGAGACAGATCAGCCCCAGCATTTT.

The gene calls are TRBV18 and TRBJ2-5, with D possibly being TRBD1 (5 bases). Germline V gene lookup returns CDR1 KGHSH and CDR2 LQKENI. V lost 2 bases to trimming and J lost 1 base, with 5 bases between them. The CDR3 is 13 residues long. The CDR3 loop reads CASSPDSQETQYF. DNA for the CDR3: TGTGCCAGCTCACCAGACAGCCAAGAGACCCAGTACTTC. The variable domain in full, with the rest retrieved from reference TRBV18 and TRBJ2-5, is NAGVMQNPRHLVRRRGQEARLRCSPMKGHSHVYWYRQLPEEGLKFMVYLQKENIIDESGMPKERFSAEFPKEGPSILRIQQVVRGDSAAYFCASSPDSQETQYFGPGTRLLVL.

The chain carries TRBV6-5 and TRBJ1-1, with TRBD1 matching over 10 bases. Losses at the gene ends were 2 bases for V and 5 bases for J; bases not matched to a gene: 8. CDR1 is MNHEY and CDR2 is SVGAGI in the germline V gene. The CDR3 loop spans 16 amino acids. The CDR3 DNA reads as TGTGCCAGCAGTTACCGACAGGGGGCAATAGAGACTGAAGCTTTCTTT. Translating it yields CASSYRQGAIETEAFF.

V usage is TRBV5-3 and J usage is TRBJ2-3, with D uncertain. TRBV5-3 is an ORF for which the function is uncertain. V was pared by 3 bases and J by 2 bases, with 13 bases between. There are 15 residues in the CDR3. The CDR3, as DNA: TGTGCCAGAAGCTATGGCCTCACCCTCACAGATACGCAGTATTTT. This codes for CARSYGLTLTDTQYF.

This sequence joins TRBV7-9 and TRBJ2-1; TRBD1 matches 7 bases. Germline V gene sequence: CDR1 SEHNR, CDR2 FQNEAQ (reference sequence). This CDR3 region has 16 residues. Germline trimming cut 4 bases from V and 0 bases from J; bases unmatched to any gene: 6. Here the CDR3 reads CASSSRQGSSYNEQFF. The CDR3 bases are TGTGCCAGCAGCTCGAGACAGGGAAGCTCCTACAATGAGCAGTTCTTC.

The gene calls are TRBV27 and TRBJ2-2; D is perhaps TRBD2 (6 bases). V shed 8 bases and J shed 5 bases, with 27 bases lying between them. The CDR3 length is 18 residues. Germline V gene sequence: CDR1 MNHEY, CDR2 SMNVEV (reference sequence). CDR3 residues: CASRALSGRGAGTGELFF. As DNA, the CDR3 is TGTGCCAGCCGTGCACTTTCGGGTCGCGGGGCCGGGACCGGGGAGCTGTTTTTT.

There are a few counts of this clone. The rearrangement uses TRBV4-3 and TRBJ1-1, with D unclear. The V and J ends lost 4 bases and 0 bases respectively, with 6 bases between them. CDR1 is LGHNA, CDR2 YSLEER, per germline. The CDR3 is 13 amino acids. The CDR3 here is CASSRTLNTEAFF. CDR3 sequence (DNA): TGCGCCAGCAGCCGAACCTTGAACACTGAAGCTTTCTTT.

This CDR3 is CASSSGGRVNEQYV. Here the CDR3 DNA reads TGTGCCAGCAGTTCCGGGGGGCGCGTCAACGAGCAGTACGTC. V usage is TRBV28 and J usage is TRBJ2-7, with TRBD2 as a possible D gene (7 bases). The CDR3 loop spans 14 amino acids. The germline V gene has CDR1 MDHEN and CDR2 SYDVKM. V shed 4 bases and J shed 5 bases, with 15 bases lying between them.

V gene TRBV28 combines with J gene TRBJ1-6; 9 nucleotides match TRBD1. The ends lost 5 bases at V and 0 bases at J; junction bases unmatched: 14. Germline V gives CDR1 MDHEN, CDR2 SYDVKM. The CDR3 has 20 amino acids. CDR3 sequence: CASSLLGGTGKSSYNSPLHF. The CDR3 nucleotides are TGTGCCAGCAGTCTCCTGGGGGGGACAGGGAAGAGCTCCTATAATTCACCCCTCCACTTT.

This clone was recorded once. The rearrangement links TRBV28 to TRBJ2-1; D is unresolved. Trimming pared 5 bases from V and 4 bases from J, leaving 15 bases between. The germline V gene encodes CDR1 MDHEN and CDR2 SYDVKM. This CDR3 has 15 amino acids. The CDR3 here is CASSPPPTDYNEQFF. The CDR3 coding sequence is TGTGCCAGCAGTCCCCCACCGACGGATTACAATGAGCAGTTCTTC.

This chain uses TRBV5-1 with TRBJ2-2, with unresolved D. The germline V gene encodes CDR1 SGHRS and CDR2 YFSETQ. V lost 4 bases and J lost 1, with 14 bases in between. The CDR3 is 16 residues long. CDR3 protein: CASSIEQLVNTGELFF. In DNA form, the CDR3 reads TGCGCCAGCAGCATCGAACAGTTGGTGAACACCGGGGAGCTGTTTTTT.

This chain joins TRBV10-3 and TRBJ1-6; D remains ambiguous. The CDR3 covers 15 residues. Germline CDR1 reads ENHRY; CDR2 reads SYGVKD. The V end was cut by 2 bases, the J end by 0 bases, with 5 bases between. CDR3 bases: TGTGCCATCAGTGAGGCGAGCTCCTATAATTCACCCCTCCACTTT. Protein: CAISEASSYNSPLHF.

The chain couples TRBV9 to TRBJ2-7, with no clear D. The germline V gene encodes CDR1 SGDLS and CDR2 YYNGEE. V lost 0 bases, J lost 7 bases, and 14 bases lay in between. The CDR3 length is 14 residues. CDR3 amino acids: CASSVAVLPPEQYF. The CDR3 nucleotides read TGTGCCAGCAGCGTAGCGGTCCTCCCCCCGGAGCAGTACTTC.

The CDR3 sequence: CASSSGQVINQPQHF. CDR3 coding DNA: TGTGCCAGCAGTTCCGGACAGGTAATCAATCAGCCCCAGCATTTT. This chain connects TRBV28 to TRBJ1-5, with 7 positions matching TRBD1. This CDR3 is 15 amino acids long. J lost 3 bases, V lost 4 bases, and 6 bases had no gene match. Germline V gives CDR1 MDHEN, CDR2 SYDVKM.

The CDR3 sequence is CASTPTGGGHEQYF. The CDR3 DNA reads TGTGCCAGCACCCCAACGGGGGGGGGCCACGAGCAGTACTTC. The chain employs TRBV7-8 and TRBJ2-7, with TRBD2 matching 8 bases. The CDR3 covers 14 residues. Unmatched junction bases numbered 10, after V lost 7 bases and J lost 5 bases. Germline CDR1 and CDR2: SGHVS and FQNEAQ.